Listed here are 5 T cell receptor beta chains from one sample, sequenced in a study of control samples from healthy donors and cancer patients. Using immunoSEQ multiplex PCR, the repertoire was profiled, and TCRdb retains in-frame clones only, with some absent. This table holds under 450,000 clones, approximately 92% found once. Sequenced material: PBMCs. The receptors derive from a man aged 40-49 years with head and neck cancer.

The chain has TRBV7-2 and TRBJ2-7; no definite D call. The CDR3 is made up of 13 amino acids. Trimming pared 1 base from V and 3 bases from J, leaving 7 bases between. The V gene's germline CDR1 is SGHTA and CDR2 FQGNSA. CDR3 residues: CASSLGPDYEQYF. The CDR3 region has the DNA TGTGCCAGCAGCTTAGGTCCCGACTACGAGCAGTACTTC.

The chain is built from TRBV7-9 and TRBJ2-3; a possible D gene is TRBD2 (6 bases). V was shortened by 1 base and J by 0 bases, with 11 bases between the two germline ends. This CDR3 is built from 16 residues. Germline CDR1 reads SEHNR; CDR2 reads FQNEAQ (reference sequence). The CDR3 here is CASSLGQRASTDTQYF. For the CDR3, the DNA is TGTGCCAGCAGCTTAGGGCAGCGGGCTAGCACAGATACGCAGTATTTT.

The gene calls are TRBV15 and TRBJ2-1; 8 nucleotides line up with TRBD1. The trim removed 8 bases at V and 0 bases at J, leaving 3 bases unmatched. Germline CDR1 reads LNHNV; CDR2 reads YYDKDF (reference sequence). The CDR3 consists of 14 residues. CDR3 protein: CATHGTGSYNEQFF. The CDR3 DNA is TGTGCCACCCACGGGACAGGCTCCTACAATGAGCAGTTCTTC.

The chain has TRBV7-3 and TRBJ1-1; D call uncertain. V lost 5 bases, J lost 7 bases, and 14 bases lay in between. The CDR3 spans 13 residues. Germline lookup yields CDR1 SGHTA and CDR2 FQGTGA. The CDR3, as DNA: TGTGCCAGCAGCCCCGGGCCTGGCGTTGAAGCTTTCTTT. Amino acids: CASSPGPGVEAFF.

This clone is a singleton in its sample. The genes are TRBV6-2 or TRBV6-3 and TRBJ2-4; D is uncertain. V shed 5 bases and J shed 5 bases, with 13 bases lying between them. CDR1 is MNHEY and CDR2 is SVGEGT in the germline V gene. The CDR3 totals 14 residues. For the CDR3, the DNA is TGTGCCAGCAGTGGCCACATACGACAAAACATTCAGTACTTC. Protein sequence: CASSGHIRQNIQYF.